The rows below give T cell receptor beta chains drawn from one sample of a study of Graves' ophthalmopathy and Graves' hyperthyroidism. TCRdb passed the multiplex PCR reads through MiXCR, listing each CDR3 protein once. Among 660,000 or so distinct CDR3 sequences listed, more than 40% were seen once. The sequencing sample was made of peripheral blood. The source of these receptors is an adult man with Graves' ophthalmopathy. CDR3s include the opening cysteine and the closing phenylalanine or tryptophan. D genes are given only for firm matches. Not all rows give a size; the values are once, few, many and, for expanded clones, a class.

V gene: TRBV12-3/TRBV12-4; J gene: TRBJ2-2; clone size: NA; D gene: NA; CDR3 DNA: TGTGCCAGCAGTTTGGAGGGGGGCCCCACCGGGGAGCTGTTTTTT; CDR3 protein: CASSLEGGPTGELFF
V gene: TRBV5-1; J gene: TRBJ1-2; clone size: many; D gene: NA; CDR3 DNA: TGCGCCAGCAGGCCAGAAAACTATGGCTACACCTTC; CDR3 protein: CASRPENYGYTF
V gene: TRBV2; J gene: TRBJ2-7; clone size: few; D gene: NA; CDR3 DNA: TGTGCCAGCAGTTCGACGGAGCCAATCTACGAGCAGTACTTC; CDR3 protein: CASSSTEPIYEQYF
V gene: TRBV2; J gene: TRBJ2-2; clone size: many; D gene: TRBD2; CDR3 DNA: TGTGCCAGGAAGCGGGAGGGAGACACCGGGGAGCTGTTTTTT; CDR3 protein: CARKREGDTGELFF
V gene: TRBV5-1; J gene: TRBJ1-1; clone size: NA; D gene: NA; CDR3 DNA: TGCGCCAGCAGCTTGGCGGGGAGAAGGGGCACTGAAGCTTTCTTT; CDR3 protein: CASSLAGRRGTEAFF
V gene: TRBV5-4; J gene: TRBJ2-7; clone size: many; D gene: TRBD1; CDR3 DNA: TGTGCCAGCAGCTACGGACAGGGTCACTACGAGCAGTACTTC; CDR3 protein: CASSYGQGHYEQYF
V gene: TRBV10-3; J gene: TRBJ1-6; clone size: many; D gene: NA; CDR3 DNA: TGTGCCATCAGTTTAAGGGAATCAGAGAATTCACCCCTCCACTTT; CDR3 protein: CAISLRESENSPLHF
V gene: TRBV10-3; J gene: TRBJ2-7; clone size: few; D gene: NA; CDR3 DNA: TGTGCCAGCTCACTTCCGGGACTCCACTACGAGCAGTACTTC; CDR3 protein: CASSLPGLHYEQYF
V gene: TRBV5-1; J gene: TRBJ1-6; clone size: NA; D gene: TRBD1; CDR3 DNA: TGCGCCAGTCGACAGGGAACTTCACCCCTCCACTTT; CDR3 protein: CASRQGTSPLHF
V gene: TRBV9; J gene: TRBJ1-1; clone size: NA; D gene: NA; CDR3 DNA: TGTGCCAGCTCACCCTCGGATTTCTCTGAAGCTTTCTTT; CDR3 protein: CASSPSDFSEAFF
V gene: TRBV19; J gene: TRBJ2-5; clone size: NA; D gene: TRBD2; CDR3 DNA: TGTGCCAGTAGTACCGGACCCGGGGGGGCAGAAGAGACCCAGTACTTC; CDR3 protein: CASSTGPGGAEETQYF
V gene: TRBV29-1; J gene: TRBJ1-1; clone size: many; D gene: NA; CDR3 DNA: TGCAGCGTCCGGACGAACACTGAAGCTTTCTTT; CDR3 protein: CSVRTNTEAFF
V gene: TRBV10-3; J gene: TRBJ1-1; clone size: NA; D gene: TRBD1; CDR3 DNA: TGTGCCAGCAGGGTTGATCAGGGGGCGAACACTGAAGCTTTCTTT; CDR3 protein: CASRVDQGANTEAFF
V gene: TRBV25-1; J gene: TRBJ2-6; clone size: many; D gene: NA; CDR3 DNA: TGTGCCAGCACCCGAGGAGGGGGGGCCAACGTCCTGACTTTC; CDR3 protein: CASTRGGGANVLTF
V gene: TRBV29-1; J gene: TRBJ2-7; clone size: NA; D gene: NA; CDR3 DNA: TGCAGCGTCTCGAGGGGTATTGACGAGCAGTACTTC; CDR3 protein: CSVSRGIDEQYF
V gene: TRBV7-9; J gene: TRBJ1-5; clone size: few; D gene: TRBD1; CDR3 DNA: TGTGCCAGCAGCCCCCAGGGGGGGGCTCAGCCCCAGCATTTT; CDR3 protein: CASSPQGGAQPQHF
V gene: TRBV30; J gene: TRBJ1-5; clone size: NA; D gene: TRBD1; CDR3 DNA: TGTGCCTGGAGAGGACAGGGCCAGCCCCAGCATTTT; CDR3 protein: CAWRGQGQPQHF
V gene: TRBV13; J gene: TRBJ1-2; clone size: many; D gene: NA; CDR3 DNA: TGTGCCAGCAGCTTGCGGGGGCGCTATGGCTACACCTTC; CDR3 protein: CASSLRGRYGYTF
V gene: TRBV7-8; J gene: TRBJ1-4; clone size: NA; D gene: NA; CDR3 DNA: TGTGCCAGCAGCACTGCAACAGGGAATGAAAAACTGTTTTTT; CDR3 protein: CASSTATGNEKLFF
V gene: TRBV29-1; J gene: TRBJ2-3; clone size: few; D gene: NA; CDR3 DNA: TGCAGCGTTTCGATAGATACGCAGTATTTT; CDR3 protein: CSVSIDTQYF
V gene: TRBV4-2; J gene: TRBJ1-1; clone size: NA; D gene: TRBD1; CDR3 DNA: TGTGCCAGCAGAAAGGACAGGCTGAACACTGAAGCTTTCTTT; CDR3 protein: CASRKDRLNTEAFF
V gene: TRBV10-3; J gene: TRBJ2-5; clone size: NA; D gene: TRBD2; CDR3 DNA: TGTGCCATCAGTGAGTCAAGACTAGCGGGTCGGGAAGAGACCCAGTACTTC; CDR3 protein: CAISESRLAGREETQYF
V gene: TRBV7-9; J gene: TRBJ1-5; clone size: few; D gene: NA; CDR3 DNA: TGTGCCAGCAGCCCCTTAGACAGGTACAGCAATCAGCCCCAGCATTTT; CDR3 protein: CASSPLDRYSNQPQHF
V gene: TRBV7-9; J gene: TRBJ2-5; clone size: many; D gene: TRBD1; CDR3 DNA: TGTGCCAGCGTGACCGGGACAGGGGGGCGGCAGACCCAGTACTTC; CDR3 protein: CASVTGTGGRQTQYF
V gene: TRBV15; J gene: TRBJ1-2; clone size: once; D gene: NA; CDR3 DNA: TGTGCCACCAGCGGGACCCGTCAGGGGTACGGCTACACCTTC; CDR3 protein: CATSGTRQGYGYTF
V gene: TRBV10-3; J gene: TRBJ2-1; clone size: NA; D gene: NA; CDR3 DNA: TGTGCCATCAGAGCAGTCTTGGAGGATGAGCAGTTCTTC; CDR3 protein: CAIRAVLEDEQFF
V gene: TRBV7-9; J gene: TRBJ2-5; clone size: NA; D gene: NA; CDR3 DNA: TGTGCCAGCAGCTTAGCACAGGACAGCGTGGAGACCCAGTACTTC; CDR3 protein: CASSLAQDSVETQYF
V gene: TRBV5-8; J gene: TRBJ1-2; clone size: NA; D gene: TRBD1; CDR3 DNA: TGTGCCAGCAGCAGACGGGGGACAGGCCCCTACACCTTC; CDR3 protein: CASSRRGTGPYTF
V gene: TRBV6-6; J gene: TRBJ2-2; clone size: many; D gene: NA; CDR3 DNA: TGTGCCAGCATCACTCAGACGGGGGAGCTGTTTTTT; CDR3 protein: CASITQTGELFF
V gene: TRBV7-9; J gene: TRBJ1-4; clone size: many; D gene: NA; CDR3 DNA: TGTGCCAGCAGCTTATTTGCCGATGAAAAACTGTTTTTT; CDR3 protein: CASSLFADEKLFF
V gene: TRBV5-1; J gene: TRBJ2-3; clone size: NA; D gene: TRBD2; CDR3 DNA: TGCGCCAGCACCCCCCGACTAGCGGGAGGAGGAGATACGCAGTATTTT; CDR3 protein: CASTPRLAGGGDTQYF
V gene: TRBV7-9; J gene: TRBJ1-2; clone size: many; D gene: NA; CDR3 DNA: TGTGCCAGCAGCGCCGGTAATGTCAACTATGGCTACACCTTC; CDR3 protein: CASSAGNVNYGYTF
V gene: TRBV12-3/TRBV12-4; J gene: TRBJ2-7; clone size: NA; D gene: TRBD2; CDR3 DNA: TGTGCCAGCAGTCAGGGACTAGCGGGAGGGCAGCCCCTAGGCTACGAGCAGTACTTC; CDR3 protein: CASSQGLAGGQPLGYEQYF
V gene: TRBV11-2; J gene: TRBJ2-7; clone size: NA; D gene: NA; CDR3 DNA: TGTGCCAGCAGGCCATATGGCGGGGAGAGCTCCTACGAGCAGTACTTC; CDR3 protein: CASRPYGGESSYEQYF
V gene: TRBV10-3; J gene: TRBJ2-7; clone size: many; D gene: NA; CDR3 DNA: TGTGCCATCACCAGGGGCCCTAGCTCCTACGAGCAGTACTTC; CDR3 protein: CAITRGPSSYEQYF
V gene: TRBV5-1; J gene: TRBJ1-4; clone size: NA; D gene: NA; CDR3 DNA: TGCGCCAGCCGATTGCGGGAAAAGCTGTTTTTT; CDR3 protein: CASRLREKLFF
V gene: TRBV7-2; J gene: TRBJ1-4; clone size: NA; D gene: NA; CDR3 DNA: TGTGCCAGCGGACGCGACAGCAACTCAAATGAAAAGCTGTTTTTT; CDR3 protein: CASGRDSNSNEKLFF
V gene: TRBV5-1; J gene: TRBJ1-2; clone size: many; D gene: NA; CDR3 DNA: TGCGCCATTAACTCTTGGTCGGGGGGCTACACCTTC; CDR3 protein: CAINSWSGGYTF
V gene: TRBV5-8; J gene: TRBJ1-5; clone size: NA; D gene: NA; CDR3 DNA: TGTGCCAGCAGCTCCAGGGTAGGCCAAGAGACCCAGCATTTT; CDR3 protein: CASSSRVGQETQHF
V gene: TRBV29-1; J gene: TRBJ2-6; clone size: few; D gene: NA; CDR3 DNA: TGCAGCGTTGTTGGGGCCAACGTCCTGACTTTC; CDR3 protein: CSVVGANVLTF
V gene: TRBV30; J gene: TRBJ2-7; clone size: NA; D gene: TRBD2; CDR3 DNA: TGTGCCTGGAGTGCTACTAGCGGGGCCGAGCAGTACTTC; CDR3 protein: CAWSATSGAEQYF
V gene: TRBV12-3/TRBV12-4; J gene: TRBJ1-5; clone size: once; D gene: NA; CDR3 DNA: TGTGCCAGCGCAAACCAGGAGGGTCATCAGCCCCAGCATTTT; CDR3 protein: CASANQEGHQPQHF
V gene: TRBV20-1; J gene: TRBJ2-7; clone size: many; D gene: TRBD1; CDR3 DNA: TGCAGTGCTCGACAGGGGGCCAACGAGCAGTACTTC; CDR3 protein: CSARQGANEQYF
V gene: TRBV7-9; J gene: TRBJ1-2; clone size: NA; D gene: NA; CDR3 DNA: TGTGCCAGCAGCCAAGATCTGACAGGCCCTACCTATGGCTACACCTTC; CDR3 protein: CASSQDLTGPTYGYTF
V gene: TRBV29-1; J gene: TRBJ2-3; clone size: NA; D gene: NA; CDR3 DNA: TGCAGCGTTGAAAGCCAGGCGGAAGATACGCAGTATTTT; CDR3 protein: CSVESQAEDTQYF
V gene: TRBV12-3/TRBV12-4; J gene: TRBJ2-6; clone size: NA; D gene: TRBD2; CDR3 DNA: TGTGCCAGCAGCGCTAGCGGGAGGATTTCTGGGGCCAACGTCCTGACTTTC; CDR3 protein: CASSASGRISGANVLTF
V gene: TRBV10-3; J gene: TRBJ1-6; clone size: many; D gene: TRBD1; CDR3 DNA: TGTGCCATCAGTGAGTCGACTCCCAACAGGGGTGGTTCACCCCTCCACTTT; CDR3 protein: CAISESTPNRGGSPLHF
V gene: TRBV6-1; J gene: TRBJ1-4; clone size: NA; D gene: NA; CDR3 DNA: TGTGCCAGCAGTACGACGGCGGCAACTAATGAAAAACTGGTTTTT; CDR3 protein: CASSTTAATNEKLVF
V gene: TRBV25-1; J gene: TRBJ2-2; clone size: many; D gene: NA; CDR3 DNA: TGTGCCAGCAGTGAATACAGGGACACCGGGGAGCTGTTTTTT; CDR3 protein: CASSEYRDTGELFF
V gene: TRBV7-8; J gene: TRBJ2-5; clone size: many; D gene: NA; CDR3 DNA: TGTGCCAGCAGCTTTGGGACGGTGGGGACCCAGTACTTC; CDR3 protein: CASSFGTVGTQYF
V gene: TRBV6-5; J gene: TRBJ1-6; clone size: once; D gene: NA; CDR3 DNA: TGTGCCAGCAGTTACCGGACACCCAACTATAATTCACCCCTCCACTTT; CDR3 protein: CASSYRTPNYNSPLHF
V gene: TRBV10-3; J gene: TRBJ2-2; clone size: NA; D gene: TRBD2; CDR3 DNA: TGTGCCAGCAGTGTCAGTTTCCTTGGGAGCGGGGGAAGGTCCGGGGAGCTGTTTTTT; CDR3 protein: CASSVSFLGSGGRSGELFF
V gene: TRBV2; J gene: TRBJ1-2; clone size: many; D gene: TRBD1; CDR3 DNA: TGTGCCAGCAGAACGGACAGGGGTGATGGCTACACCTTC; CDR3 protein: CASRTDRGDGYTF
V gene: TRBV29-1; J gene: TRBJ2-5; clone size: NA; D gene: NA; CDR3 DNA: TGCAGCGCGGGTCAGGGTTACGGGGCAGCCCAGTACTTC; CDR3 protein: CSAGQGYGAAQYF
V gene: TRBV7-2; J gene: TRBJ1-2; clone size: NA; D gene: NA; CDR3 DNA: TGTGCCAGCAGCCCATACCGACAGGGCTACACCTTC; CDR3 protein: CASSPYRQGYTF
V gene: TRBV7-9; J gene: TRBJ2-7; clone size: many; D gene: TRBD1; CDR3 DNA: TGTGCCAGCAGCCTGACGATAGGACAGGGATACGAGCAGTACTTC; CDR3 protein: CASSLTIGQGYEQYF
V gene: TRBV29-1; J gene: TRBJ2-6; clone size: many; D gene: NA; CDR3 DNA: TGCAGCGCTTCCTTCTCTGGGGCCAACGTCCTGACTTTC; CDR3 protein: CSASFSGANVLTF
V gene: TRBV2; J gene: TRBJ1-2; clone size: many; D gene: NA; CDR3 DNA: TGTGCCAGCAGTGAAGGCACAGAAGGCTACACCTTC; CDR3 protein: CASSEGTEGYTF